This T cell receptor beta chain came from a study of T-cell reconstitution after alpha-beta-depleted transplantation in children. Overall study findings and caveats: One year post-transplant, T-cell counts and diversity were largely derived from T cells produced anew. The high TCRbeta diversity at day 60 in some patients came from surviving recipient T cells and thymic progenitors. Where alpha-beta T cells came from about two months after transplant was reportedly several hundred expanded graft clones.

This clonotype was recorded a few times. Its antigen is unknown. The J segment lost 5 bases and the V segment lost 4 bases, leaving 16 bases of the junction unmatched. This CDR3 comprises 19 residues. The germline gives CDR1 MDHEN, CDR2 SYDVKM. Unique molecular identifiers featured in how the TCRbeta library was prepared. A single record per CDR3 protein comes from TCRdb applying MiXCR to the PCR reads. The sample lists about 290,000 distinct CDR3 sequences; nearly 8% were seen once. The chain recombines TRBV28 with TRBJ2-3; 12 nucleotides match TRBD2. The material was peripheral blood, obtained 360 days after TCRalphabeta/CD19-depleted stem cell transplant. The clonotype comes from a female patient aged 2-10 years who had a stem cell transplant for Fanconi anemia, so the T cells may come from the graft donor. CDR3 sequence: CASSSNLLRWGLAGDTQYF. The CDR3 DNA reads as TGTGCCAGCAGTTCAAATCTTTTGAGGTGGGGACTAGCGGGAGATACGCAGTATTTT.